This T cell receptor (beta chain) comes out of a study of OX40 agonist ivuxolimab in advanced cancers. Study in general: People in dose escalation had one of these cancers: hepatocellular carcinoma, melanoma, renal cell or head and neck cancer. Partial responses occurred in Three dose-escalation patients, one with hepatocellular carcinoma and two with cutaneous melanoma.

This clone was counted a few times. Repertoires were generated with immunoSEQ multiplex PCR, while TCRdb's copy carries only in-frame clones and drops some. The table has tens of thousands of clones, approximately 84% seen once; the top ten hold around 2.9%. V lost 3 bases to trimming and J lost 3 bases; unmatched junction nucleotides: 3. This CDR3 has 14 residues. CDR1 and CDR2 from the germline V gene are SEHNR and FQNEAQ (reference sequence). The chain has TRBV7-9 and TRBJ1-1; 8 bases are a match to TRBD1. Here the sequenced sample was CD4+ or CD8+ T cells sorted from blood, taken in a trial of the OX40 agonist ivuxolimab. The sequence was obtained from an adult with an advanced solid tumor such as melanoma, head and neck, liver or kidney cancer. The CDR3 protein is CASSLSQGDTEAFF. CDR3 nucleotide sequence: TGTGCCAGCAGCTTGTCACAGGGGGACACTGAAGCTTTCTTT. Full variable domain (missing parts from reference TRBV7-9 and TRBJ1-1): DTGVSQNPRHKITKRGQNVTFRCDPISEHNRLYWYRQTLGQGPEFLTYFQNEAQLEKSRLLSDRFSAERPKGSFSTLEIQRTEQGDSAMYLCASSLSQGDTEAFFGQGTRLTVV.